This T cell receptor (beta chain) comes out of a study of tumour-infiltrating T cells in Burkitt lymphoma. Overall study: Overall and progression-free survival were predicted by productive clonality.

V was cut by 11 bases and J by 6 bases, with 17 bases left in between. Per germline, CDR1 SEHNR and CDR2 FQNEAQ (reference sequence). This CDR3 contains 12 residues. The assay was immunoSEQ multiplex PCR, and TCRdb's table has in-frame clones only and misses some. The sample consists of about 15,000 clones, around 75% of them appearing once. The V gene is TRBV7-9, the J gene TRBJ2-7; D is tentatively TRBD1 or TRBD2 (5 bases each). The clonotype was recovered from a human donor with diffuse large B-cell lymphoma. Sequencing was done on a sample of tumor tissue. The CDR3, as DNA: TGTGCCGCCTTGGACCGGGGCGGCGAGCAGTACTTC. It codes for CAALDRGGEQYF.